Below, 13 T cell receptor beta chains from the same sample are listed, as sequenced in a study of tumor-infiltrating lymphocytes in primary liver carcinoma. Co-extraction of both nucleic acids (RNA and DNA) used roughly 19-33 mg of unsorted bulk tissue. Making TCR beta cDNA involved around 520 ng total RNA and a constant-region primer. It was through three nested multiplex PCR rounds of slightly modified ARM-PCR that TCR beta libraries arose. The study ran its first two PCR rounds for 9 to 10 cycles each, using TRBV1-TRBV30 forward primers and a C-beta reverse primer. TCRdb analysed the multiplex PCR reads with MiXCR anew, one entry per CDR3 protein. The sample carries about 120,000 distinct CDR3 sequences, 55% to 70% recorded once. The specimen was tumor-adjacent normal liver tissue. The receptors were sampled from a woman aged 60-75 years with primary liver carcinoma and hepatitis B virus infection.

Details on this clonotype: The junction and the germline gene differ at one end; a read error may be behind it. The chain couples TRBV28 to TRBJ2-2; 7 positions agree with TRBD1. The V gene's germline CDR1 is MDHEN and CDR2 SYDVKM. There are 13 residues in the CDR3. The CDR3 loop is CAGRQGNSGELFF. In DNA, the CDR3 is TGTGCCGGCAGACAGGGTAACAGCGGGGAGCTGTTTTTT.

Comment on this clonotype: Compared with germline, one end of the junction differs, possibly owing to a read error. The chain carries TRBV20-1 and TRBJ2-1; D not resolved. Germline values: CDR1 DFQATT, CDR2 SNEGSKA (reference sequence). This CDR3 is 11 amino acids long. This CDR3 reads CSASWYNEQLF. The CDR3 nucleotides read TGCAGTGCTAGTTGGTACAATGAGCAGCTCTTC.

This chain links TRBV12-3 or TRBV12-4 with TRBJ1-1, with D possibly being TRBD1 (5 bases). The germline V and J ends were trimmed by 11 bases and 1 base, with 17 bases remaining between them. The CDR3 extends over 14 amino acids. The CDR3 protein is CAASSGRENTEAFF. For the CDR3, the DNA is TGTGCCGCCTCTTCAGGGCGGGAGAACACTGAAGCTTTCTTT.

Turning to this clonotype: The germline gene is not matched at one end of the junction; a read error may be the cause. CDR3 amino acids: CASSLLGQATSTDTQYF. The CDR3 DNA sequence: TGTGCCAGTAGCTTACTGGGACAAGCGACTAGTACAGATACGCAGTATTTT. The V gene is TRBV11-2, the J gene TRBJ2-3; D may be TRBD1 or TRBD2 (6 bases each). Germline V gene sequence: CDR1 SGHAT, CDR2 FQNNGV. The CDR3 has 17 amino acids.

This clonotype has only a few counts. The chain combines TRBV28 with TRBJ2-1, with D possibly being TRBD2 (6 bases). V shed 5 bases and J shed 4 bases, with 6 bases lying between them. Germline lookup yields CDR1 MDHEN and CDR2 SYDVKM. The CDR3 totals 12 residues. Written as DNA, the CDR3 is TGTGCCAGCAGTGGGGGGTACAATGAGCAGTTCTTC. This gives the protein CASSGGYNEQFF.

Details on this clonotype: An end of the junction differs from the germline gene, which may be a read error. V and J are TRBV29-1 and TRBJ2-5, with 8 bases identical to TRBD2. Per the germline V gene, CDR1 is SQVTM and CDR2 is ANQGSEA. This CDR3 is built from 15 residues. CDR3 residues: CSVEIAGTAPETQYF. The CDR3 DNA reads TGCAGCGTTGAAATAGCGGGAACCGCTCCGGAGACCCAGTATTTC.

The gene calls are TRBV5-3 and TRBJ2-3, with D perhaps TRBD1 (5 bases). TRBV5-3 is assigned to the ORF class and has an uncertain function. The CDR3 runs 17 residues. V was shortened by 0 bases and J by 12 bases, with 26 bases between the two germline ends. The CDR3 reads CARSLATEEILTGIQYF. For the CDR3, the DNA is TGTGCCAGAAGCTTGGCTACCGAAGAAATTCTTACAGGTATACAGTATTTT.

A note on this clonotype: A much larger clone lies a single base off, so this may be a read error. The rearrangement uses TRBV30 and TRBJ2-3; the D gene is possibly TRBD1 (6 bases). From germline, CDR1 is GTSNPN and CDR2 SVGIG (reference sequence). This CDR3 comprises 13 residues. The CDR3 nucleotides are TGTGCCTGGTCGACAGGACAGCCCGATAAGCAGTATTTT. Translation: CAWSTGQPDKQYF. Full variable domain (outside the CDR3, taken from reference TRBV30 and TRBJ2-3): SQTIHQWPATLVQPVGSPLSLECTVEGTSNPNLYWYRQAAGRGLQLLFYSVGIGQISSEVPQNLSASRPQDRQFILSSKKLLLSDSGFYLCAWSTGQPDKQYFGPGTRLTVL.

J is TRBJ2-3 and V is TRBV6-1; D might be TRBD2 (6 bases). With 5 bases removed from V and 6 bases from J, the gap between germline ends came to 21 bases. The CDR3 spans 16 residues. The germline V gene encodes CDR1 MNHNS and CDR2 SASEGT. CDR3 residues: CASSPGGTGGFDTQYF. CDR3 DNA sequence: TGTGCCAGCAGTCCAGGCGGGACTGGAGGATTTGATACGCAGTATTTT.

This clonotype was seen just once. This may be a read error: a much more frequent sequence differs by one nucleotide. V gene TRBV5-1 combines with J gene TRBJ2-3, with 8 positions matching TRBD2. Germline V lookup: CDR1 SGHRS, CDR2 YFSETQ. CDR3 length: 16 residues. CDR3 sequence: CAGSQVAGSGRDTQYF. CDR3 in DNA: TGCGCCGGCAGCCAAGTAGCGGGAAGCGGGCGGGATACGCAGTATTTT.

V usage is TRBV4-1 and J usage is TRBJ2-4; maybe TRBD1 (6 bases). This CDR3 spans 14 amino acids. Per germline, CDR1 MGHRA and CDR2 YSYEKL. The V end lost 7 bases, the J end lost 5 bases, and 15 bases lay between the germline ends. As DNA, the CDR3 is TGCGCCAGCAACCACAGGGATAACGAAAACATTCAGTACTTC. Its translation is CASNHRDNENIQYF.

This clonotype appeared many times. The V gene is TRBV29-1, the J gene TRBJ2-3; D remains unclear. The V end was cut by 3 bases, the J end by 1 base, with 5 bases between. There are 12 residues in the CDR3. CDR1 is SQVTM, CDR2 ANQGSEA, per germline. This CDR3 is CSVDGGTDTQYF. CDR3 bases: TGCAGCGTTGACGGCGGCACAGATACGCAGTATTTT.

As for this clonotype: One junction end disagrees with the germline gene, perhaps due to a read error. V and J are TRBV4-1 and TRBJ2-2, with TRBD2 matching over 8 bases. Germline V gene data show CDR1 as MGHRA and CDR2 as YSYEKL. This CDR3 is 16 amino acids long. DNA of the CDR3: TGCGCCAACAGCCAAGCCGGGACTAGAATTGGTGGGGAGCTGTTTTTT. It encodes CANSQAGTRIGGELFF.